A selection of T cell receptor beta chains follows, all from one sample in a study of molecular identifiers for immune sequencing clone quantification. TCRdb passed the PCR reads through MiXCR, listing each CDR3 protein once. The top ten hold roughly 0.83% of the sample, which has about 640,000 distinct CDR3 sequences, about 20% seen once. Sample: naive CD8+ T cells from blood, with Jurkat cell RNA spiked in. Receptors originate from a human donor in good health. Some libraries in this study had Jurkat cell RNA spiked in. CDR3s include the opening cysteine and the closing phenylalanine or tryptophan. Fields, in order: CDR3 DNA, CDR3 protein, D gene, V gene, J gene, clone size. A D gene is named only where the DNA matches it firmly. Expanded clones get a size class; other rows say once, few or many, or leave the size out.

cdr3_nt: TGCGCCAGCAGCCACATAACGGGAACCTACGAGCAGTACTTC
cdr3_aa: CASSHITGTYEQYF
d_call: -
v_call: TRBV4-1
j_call: TRBJ2-7
clone_size: many

cdr3_nt: TGTGCCAGCAGCTTAGCGGTGGAGAACACTGAAGCTTTCTTT
cdr3_aa: CASSLAVENTEAFF
d_call: -
v_call: TRBV7-9
j_call: TRBJ1-1
clone_size: many

cdr3_nt: TGTGCCAGTAGTCCCAGAGAGATAGCGGGGATAGATACGCAGTATTTT
cdr3_aa: CASSPREIAGIDTQYF
d_call: TRBD2
v_call: TRBV19
j_call: TRBJ2-3
clone_size: many

cdr3_nt: TGTGCCAGCACCTACCCCCAGGGTTCAGAGACCCAGTACTTC
cdr3_aa: CASTYPQGSETQYF
d_call: -
v_call: TRBV7-9
j_call: TRBJ2-5
clone_size: many

cdr3_nt: TGCAGCGTTGGAGGGGGGTTGAACACTGAAGCTTTCTTT
cdr3_aa: CSVGGGLNTEAFF
d_call: -
v_call: TRBV29-1
j_call: TRBJ1-1
clone_size: many

cdr3_nt: TGTGCCAGCGCGGGATTAGCGGCACAAGAGACCCAGTACTTC
cdr3_aa: CASAGLAAQETQYF
d_call: -
v_call: TRBV2
j_call: TRBJ2-5
clone_size: many

cdr3_nt: TGTGCCAGCAGCGATGGACTAAGACAAGAGACCCAGTACTTC
cdr3_aa: CASSDGLRQETQYF
d_call: -
v_call: TRBV28
j_call: TRBJ2-5
clone_size: -

cdr3_nt: TGTGCCACCAGTGACCAGGGGAATGAGCAGTTCTTC
cdr3_aa: CATSDQGNEQFF
d_call: -
v_call: TRBV24-1
j_call: TRBJ2-1
clone_size: many

cdr3_nt: TGCAGTGCAGGGCGGGGTATCGGGGAGCTGGTTTTT
cdr3_aa: CSAGRGIGELVF
d_call: -
v_call: TRBV20-1
j_call: TRBJ2-2
clone_size: -

cdr3_nt: TGTGCCAGCAGCCACTACTCCGGGACAGCTCTCTACGAGCAGTACTTC
cdr3_aa: CASSHYSGTALYEQYF
d_call: TRBD1
v_call: TRBV13
j_call: TRBJ2-7
clone_size: many

cdr3_nt: TGTGCCAGCACGGACACCGGACCGTTTAATACCTTC
cdr3_aa: CASTDTGPFNTF
d_call: -
v_call: TRBV2
j_call: TRBJ1-2
clone_size: -

cdr3_nt: TGTGCCAGCAGTCTCGGACTAGCGGGAGGGAAGGTCGACGAGCAGTACTTC
cdr3_aa: CASSLGLAGGKVDEQYF
d_call: TRBD2
v_call: TRBV27
j_call: TRBJ2-7
clone_size: few

cdr3_nt: TGTGCCAGTAGTATAGTGGGCAGAGCCTACGAGCAGTACTTC
cdr3_aa: CASSIVGRAYEQYF
d_call: -
v_call: TRBV19
j_call: TRBJ2-7
clone_size: -

cdr3_nt: TGTGCCAGCAGCTTAGGGCAGGCCTCTAAACGGGAAGCTTTCTTT
cdr3_aa: CASSLGQASKREAFF
d_call: -
v_call: TRBV13
j_call: TRBJ1-1
clone_size: many

cdr3_nt: TGTGCCAGCAGCCGGACTAGCGGGACCGATGAGCAGTTCTTC
cdr3_aa: CASSRTSGTDEQFF
d_call: TRBD2
v_call: TRBV11-2
j_call: TRBJ2-1
clone_size: -

cdr3_nt: TGCAGCGTCCAGGGGGGAAATAACTATGGCTACACCTTC
cdr3_aa: CSVQGGNNYGYTF
d_call: TRBD1
v_call: TRBV29-1
j_call: TRBJ1-2
clone_size: -

cdr3_nt: TGTGCCAGCAGTCCCCCAGGGCCGGTCACAGATACGCAGTATTTT
cdr3_aa: CASSPPGPVTDTQYF
d_call: -
v_call: TRBV27
j_call: TRBJ2-3
clone_size: many

cdr3_nt: TGTGCCTGGACAGGGGGTAGCAACGAGCAGTACTTC
cdr3_aa: CAWTGGSNEQYF
d_call: TRBD1
v_call: TRBV30
j_call: TRBJ2-7
clone_size: many

cdr3_nt: TGTGCCAGCAGCGTAGGAGGAGGCGTCTTTCCCCCCTACGAGCAGTACTTC
cdr3_aa: CASSVGGGVFPPYEQYF
d_call: -
v_call: TRBV9
j_call: TRBJ2-7
clone_size: -

cdr3_nt: TGTGCCAGCAGCGTAGGGCAGGGCCCGAACACTGAAGCTTTCTTT
cdr3_aa: CASSVGQGPNTEAFF
d_call: -
v_call: TRBV9
j_call: TRBJ1-1
clone_size: many

cdr3_nt: TGTGCCAGCAGGCTACATCGGGGGTATGCAACTAATGAAAAACTGTTTTTT
cdr3_aa: CASRLHRGYATNEKLFF
d_call: -
v_call: TRBV5-5
j_call: TRBJ1-4
clone_size: many

cdr3_nt: TGCGCCAGCAGCCCGGGAGGGGGCTCTCAGCCCCAGCATTTT
cdr3_aa: CASSPGGGSQPQHF
d_call: TRBD1
v_call: TRBV4-3
j_call: TRBJ1-5
clone_size: many

cdr3_nt: TGCGCCAGCAGCCAAGATAGTGGCGGCAATGAGCAGTTCTTC
cdr3_aa: CASSQDSGGNEQFF
d_call: -
v_call: TRBV4-3
j_call: TRBJ2-1
clone_size: many

cdr3_nt: TGTGCCAGCAGTTTACTTAACAGGGGCGACATTCAGTACTTC
cdr3_aa: CASSLLNRGDIQYF
d_call: TRBD1
v_call: TRBV28
j_call: TRBJ2-4
clone_size: few

cdr3_nt: TGTGCCAGCAGTCGTGGACTAGCGGGGGTGAATGAGCAGTTCTTC
cdr3_aa: CASSRGLAGVNEQFF
d_call: TRBD2
v_call: TRBV27
j_call: TRBJ2-1
clone_size: many

cdr3_nt: TGTGCCAGCAGCTTAGTTGGGGGTCGGGCAGGGGGCACTGAAGCTTTCTTT
cdr3_aa: CASSLVGGRAGGTEAFF
d_call: TRBD1
v_call: TRBV7-9
j_call: TRBJ1-1
clone_size: -

cdr3_nt: TGCAGTGCGATACATCTCGGGCGGAGCTCCTACGAGCAGTACTTC
cdr3_aa: CSAIHLGRSSYEQYF
d_call: -
v_call: TRBV20-1
j_call: TRBJ2-7
clone_size: -

cdr3_nt: TGTGCCAGCAGCACGAGGGAGGGACTCTCACCCCTCCACTTT
cdr3_aa: CASSTREGLSPLHF
d_call: -
v_call: TRBV28
j_call: TRBJ1-6
clone_size: many

cdr3_nt: TGTGCCAGCAGTTTAGGGAAGGGGGGTACAGATACGCAGTATTTT
cdr3_aa: CASSLGKGGTDTQYF
d_call: -
v_call: TRBV28
j_call: TRBJ2-3
clone_size: many

cdr3_nt: TGCGCCAGCAGCCCACTCCCGCTGGGACAGGAGCAGTACTTC
cdr3_aa: CASSPLPLGQEQYF
d_call: TRBD1
v_call: TRBV4-3
j_call: TRBJ2-7
clone_size: many

cdr3_nt: TGTGCCAGCAGTTCATATCAGGAGCCTAATGAAAAACTGTTTTTT
cdr3_aa: CASSSYQEPNEKLFF
d_call: -
v_call: TRBV12-3/TRBV12-4
j_call: TRBJ1-4
clone_size: many

cdr3_nt: TGCGCCAGCATGGGTGCTAGCGGGAGGGCCGATGTGTCAGATACGCAGTATTTT
cdr3_aa: CASMGASGRADVSDTQYF
d_call: TRBD2
v_call: TRBV5-1
j_call: TRBJ2-3
clone_size: many

cdr3_nt: TGCAGCGTTGAGGGCTACTTAATGAACACTGAAGCTTTCTTT
cdr3_aa: CSVEGYLMNTEAFF
d_call: -
v_call: TRBV29-1
j_call: TRBJ1-1
clone_size: many

cdr3_nt: TGTGCCAGCAGCCCAACCCCCACTAGCGGCCAAGAGACCCAGTACTTC
cdr3_aa: CASSPTPTSGQETQYF
d_call: TRBD2
v_call: TRBV13
j_call: TRBJ2-5
clone_size: many

cdr3_nt: TGTGCCAGCAGCGAACAGCCTACTAACTATGGCTACACCTTC
cdr3_aa: CASSEQPTNYGYTF
d_call: -
v_call: TRBV7-9
j_call: TRBJ1-2
clone_size: few

cdr3_nt: TGTGCCAGTAGTATAGACCTCCGGGACAGGAGTTACGAGCAGTACTTC
cdr3_aa: CASSIDLRDRSYEQYF
d_call: TRBD1
v_call: TRBV19
j_call: TRBJ2-7
clone_size: many

cdr3_nt: TGTGCCAGCAGCCCCCGGGCAGGAGCCAGTTTGAATACGCAGTATTTT
cdr3_aa: CASSPRAGASLNTQYF
d_call: -
v_call: TRBV7-9
j_call: TRBJ2-3
clone_size: many

cdr3_nt: TGCAGCGTTCCTCCGATGTCGGTAAGGGGTACGCAGTATTTT
cdr3_aa: CSVPPMSVRGTQYF
d_call: -
v_call: TRBV29-1
j_call: TRBJ2-3
clone_size: few

cdr3_nt: TGTGCCAGCAGTTACTCCCCGGACACCCCTGAAGCTTTCTTT
cdr3_aa: CASSYSPDTPEAFF
d_call: -
v_call: TRBV6-5
j_call: TRBJ1-1
clone_size: many

cdr3_nt: TGCAGTGCTAGAGGGACAGCGGGAGCCTGGACCTACAATGAGCAGTTCTTC
cdr3_aa: CSARGTAGAWTYNEQFF
d_call: TRBD2
v_call: TRBV20-1
j_call: TRBJ2-1
clone_size: few

cdr3_nt: TGCAGCGCTAGCTGGATGGGGGACACTGAAGCTTTCTTT
cdr3_aa: CSASWMGDTEAFF
d_call: -
v_call: TRBV29-1
j_call: TRBJ1-1
clone_size: many

cdr3_nt: TGTGCCAGCAGTTTAACCCTTGCGGGAACAGATACGCAGTATTTT
cdr3_aa: CASSLTLAGTDTQYF
d_call: -
v_call: TRBV7-9
j_call: TRBJ2-3
clone_size: many

cdr3_nt: TGTGCCACGTCATCAGGATTGGGTGAAGCTTTCTTT
cdr3_aa: CATSSGLGEAFF
d_call: -
v_call: TRBV19
j_call: TRBJ1-1
clone_size: few

cdr3_nt: TGCAGTGCTAGAGATGGGGGCGCGGGAGGGCGCTACAATGAGCAGTTCTTC
cdr3_aa: CSARDGGAGGRYNEQFF
d_call: TRBD2
v_call: TRBV20-1
j_call: TRBJ2-1
clone_size: few

cdr3_nt: TGTGCCATCAGTGGGGGGCAGGGGGTTGGGTCCTACGAGCAGTACTTC
cdr3_aa: CAISGGQGVGSYEQYF
d_call: TRBD1
v_call: TRBV10-3
j_call: TRBJ2-7
clone_size: few